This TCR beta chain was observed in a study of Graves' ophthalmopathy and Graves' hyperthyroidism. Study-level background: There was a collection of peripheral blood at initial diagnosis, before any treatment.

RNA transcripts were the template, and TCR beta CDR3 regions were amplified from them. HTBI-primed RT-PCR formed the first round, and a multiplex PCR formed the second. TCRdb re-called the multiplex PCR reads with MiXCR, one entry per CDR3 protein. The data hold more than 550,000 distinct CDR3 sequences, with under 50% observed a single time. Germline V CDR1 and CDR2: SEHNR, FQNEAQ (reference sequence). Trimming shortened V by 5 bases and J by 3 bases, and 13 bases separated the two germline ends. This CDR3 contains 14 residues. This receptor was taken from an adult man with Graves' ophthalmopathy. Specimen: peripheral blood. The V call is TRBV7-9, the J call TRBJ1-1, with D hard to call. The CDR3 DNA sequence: TGTGCCAGCAGCCAAGCAACAGTACACACTGAAGCTTTCTTT. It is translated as CASSQATVHTEAFF.